The 21 T cell receptor beta chains below were found in one sample sequenced in a study of blood T cells in healthy people across ages. For the second PCR, which ran for about 7 to 11 cycles, a sample-barcoded 5' primer and a J-beta primer mix were used. TCRdb recomputed calls from the 5' RACE reads with MiXCR, one row per CDR3 protein. This table holds fewer than 950,000 distinct CDR3 sequences, roughly 40% found once. The sequencing sample was made of blood. These receptors were taken from a man between 18 and 35 years old in good health.

This clonotype was recorded many times. The chain joins TRBV3-1 to TRBJ2-1; D gene uncertain. V was trimmed by 3 bases and J by 6 bases, leaving 3 bases between them. The length of the CDR3 is 11 residues. CDR1 and CDR2 (germline): LGHDT, YNNKEL (reference sequence). CDR3 in DNA: TGTGCCAGCAGCCAGATCAATGAGCAGTTCTTC. Translated, it gives CASSQINEQFF.

The chain employs TRBV28 and TRBJ2-7; 7 bases line up with TRBD2. Germline assignment: CDR1 MDHEN and CDR2 SYDVKM. With V trimmed by 11 bases and J by 7 bases, 11 bases remained unmatched. CDR3 size: 12 residues. The CDR3 DNA is TGTGCCGTAGCGGGCCCCGACGGTGAGCAGTACTTC. It encodes CAVAGPDGEQYF.

The chain is built from TRBV27 and TRBJ2-3; 8 nucleotides line up with TRBD1. From germline, CDR1 is MNHEY and CDR2 SMNVEV (reference sequence). The CDR3 spans 16 residues. The ends lost 6 bases at V and 1 base at J; junction bases unmatched: 9. CDR3 region: CASRKIDRGGTDTQYF. CDR3 DNA: TGTGCCAGCAGGAAAATCGACAGGGGAGGCACAGATACGCAGTATTTT.

CDR3 residues: CASSLVRDRVENTIYF. The CDR3 nucleotides are TGTGCCAGCAGTTTGGTTCGTGACAGGGTGGAGAACACCATATATTTT. The chain carries TRBV12-3 or TRBV12-4 and TRBJ1-3; 7 bases match TRBD1. This CDR3 region has 16 residues. J gave up 7 bases and V 3 bases, and 12 bases lay outside the gene matches.

The chain's CDR3 is CATSGAVDNQPQHF. Written as DNA, the CDR3 is TGTGCCACCAGTGGGGCAGTGGACAATCAGCCCCAGCATTTT. This chain uses TRBV24-1 with TRBJ1-5; unclear D gene. V lost 5 bases and J 3 bases, leaving 10 bases between the germline ends. This CDR3 contains 14 residues. Germline V lookup: CDR1 KGHDR, CDR2 SFDVKD.

The chain combines TRBV4-3 with TRBJ2-3; D is perhaps TRBD1 or TRBD2 (5 bases each). From germline, CDR1 is LGHNA and CDR2 YSLEER. Trimming took 1 base from V and 5 from J, leaving 13 bases between them. The CDR3 has 15 residues. The CDR3 sequence is CASSQVSAGRDTQYF. In DNA form, the CDR3 reads TGCGCCAGCAGCCAAGTATCGGCAGGGAGAGATACGCAGTATTTT.

This clonotype was counted only a few times. The genes are TRBV5-6 and TRBJ1-2; D is unresolved. Germline lookup yields CDR1 SGHDT and CDR2 YYEEEE. Trimming took off 0 bases at V and 8 bases at J, with 11 bases between the two ends. The CDR3 is 13 residues long. CDR3 DNA: TGTGCCAGCAGCTTGGTGCTACATGAGGGCTACACCTTC. Translating it yields CASSLVLHEGYTF.

The genes are TRBV4-3 and TRBJ2-1; possibly TRBD1 for D (5 bases). V was shortened by 1 base and J by 6 bases, with 16 bases between the two germline ends. The CDR3 consists of 16 residues. Germline CDR1 and CDR2: LGHNA and YSLEER. This chain's CDR3 is CASSQVDQGVFNEQFF. The CDR3 nucleotides read TGCGCCAGCAGCCAAGTTGACCAGGGTGTTTTCAATGAGCAGTTCTTC.

The table lists this clonotype with a count of one. This could be a read error, since a much larger clone is one nucleotide away. The chain joins TRBV9 to TRBJ2-5; D is unresolved. The germline CDR1 and CDR2 sequences are SGDLS and YYNGEE. This CDR3 has 14 amino acids. Trimming took off 3 bases at V and 11 bases at J, with 20 bases between the two ends. The CDR3 protein is CASSAEGLSNEQYF. CDR3 nucleotide sequence: TGTGCCAGCAGCGCGGAAGGCCTGTCTAATGAGCAGTACTTC.

A word on this clonotype: The junction does not match germline at one end; this may be a read error. The chain has TRBV5-5 and TRBJ1-1; D call uncertain. Germline V gene lookup returns CDR1 SGHKS and CDR2 YYEKEE (reference sequence). CDR3 length equals 13 residues. Here the CDR3 DNA reads TGTGTCAGCAGCTTGGCGGAACGCACTGAAGCTTTCTTT. Translated, it gives CVSSLAERTEAFF.

The chain employs TRBV2 and TRBJ2-3, with TRBD2 matching over 9 bases. Germline-derived CDR1 and CDR2 are SNHLY and FYNNEI. The CDR3 is 18 amino acids. Unmatched junction bases numbered 14, after V lost 7 bases and J lost 0 bases. CDR3 residues: CASIGRGLAGPSTDTQYF. CDR3 DNA sequence: TGTGCCAGCATCGGGAGGGGTCTAGCGGGACCTAGCACAGATACGCAGTATTTT.

This clonotype was observed a few times. This chain links TRBV19 with TRBJ1-5; D not certain. Trimming removed 8 bases at V and 7 bases at J, with 12 bases between. The CDR3 sequence is 12 residues long. Germline V CDR1 and CDR2: LNHDA, SQIVND (reference sequence). CDR3 nucleotides: TGTGCCAGTGCAGAGGGTCTACAGCCCCAGCATTTT. Its protein is CASAEGLQPQHF.

The chain is built from TRBV2 and TRBJ2-5; D gene unclear. Deletions cut 6 bases from V and 1 base from J, with 12 bases between. The germline CDR1 and CDR2 sequences are SNHLY and FYNNEI. The CDR3 is 14 amino acids. CDR3 bases: TGTGCCAGCAGACGACGCAGTTCCCAAGAGACCCAGTACTTC. It codes for CASRRRSSQETQYF.

This clonotype was counted ten times or more. This rearrangement joins TRBV7-9 to TRBJ2-5; the match to TRBD1 covers 7 bases. J was trimmed by 2 bases and V by 4 bases; bases with no gene match: 7. The CDR3 has 15 residues. Germline CDR1 SEHNR, CDR2 FQNEAQ (reference sequence). The CDR3 sequence: CASSSQSRGQETQYF. CDR3 DNA: TGTGCCAGCAGCTCACAAAGCAGGGGGCAAGAGACCCAGTACTTC.

This clonotype occurred a few times. This sequence joins TRBV4-3 and TRBJ1-4; D gene ambiguous. CDR3 length equals 13 residues. Germline CDR1 LGHNA, CDR2 YSLEER. V was cut by 1 base and J by 10 bases, with 10 bases left in between. The CDR3 nucleotides read TGCGCCAGCAGCCAAGTGCCACTAGGAAAACTGTTTTTT. It specifies CASSQVPLGKLFF.

The chain carries TRBV10-3 and TRBJ1-4; D call uncertain. This CDR3 is 15 amino acids long. The V gene lost 0 bases and the J gene lost 7 bases, with 12 bases spanning the gap. The germline V gene has CDR1 ENHRY and CDR2 SYGVKD. The CDR3 DNA sequence: TGTGCCATCAGTGAGTCGATTAATAGTGGTGAAAAACTGTTTTTT. It yields the protein CAISESINSGEKLFF.

The chain uses TRBV10-3 and TRBJ2-5, with D perhaps given as TRBD1 or TRBD2 (5 bases each). The germline V gene encodes CDR1 ENHRY and CDR2 SYGVKD. V gave up 0 bases and J gave up 11 bases, with 25 bases separating them. The CDR3 contains 17 residues. The CDR3 here is CAISESINPGPNNEQYF. The DNA for the CDR3 is TGTGCCATCAGTGAGTCGATTAACCCGGGACCCAACAATGAGCAGTACTTC.

The chain combines TRBV4-1 with TRBJ1-2; D may be TRBD1 (5 bases). V was shortened by 0 bases and J by 8 bases, with 13 bases between the two germline ends. Germline CDR1 MGHRA, CDR2 YSYEKL. The CDR3 loop spans 14 amino acids. The CDR3 sequence is CASSQDRLGTGYTF. DNA for the CDR3: TGCGCCAGCAGCCAAGATCGTCTGGGGACCGGCTACACCTTC.

The V and J genes are TRBV7-9 and TRBJ1-6; D remains ambiguous. The V end was cut by 1 base, the J end by 8 bases, with 15 bases between. This CDR3 contains 16 residues. Germline V CDR1 and CDR2: SEHNR, FQNEAQ (reference sequence). The CDR3 here is CASSLGWGSEDSPLHF. CDR3 DNA sequence: TGTGCCAGCAGCTTAGGATGGGGTAGTGAGGATTCACCCCTCCACTTT.

This clonotype was detected a few times. The gene calls are TRBV20-1 and TRBJ2-2, with TRBD2 matching 8 bases. Germline loops: CDR1 DFQATT, CDR2 SNEGSKA (reference sequence). The CDR3 spans 13 residues. The J segment lost 4 bases and the V segment lost 2 bases, leaving 0 bases of the junction unmatched. The DNA of the CDR3 is TGCAGTGCTAGACGGGGGGGCACCGGGGAGCTGTTTTTT. Its protein is CSARRGGTGELFF.

This chain joins TRBV7-3 and TRBJ2-1; tentatively, D is TRBD2 (6 bases). Germline CDR1 SGHTA, CDR2 FQGTGA. The length of the CDR3 is 17 residues. The V end lost 3 bases, the J end lost 4 bases, and 19 bases lay between the germline ends. Here the CDR3 reads CASSLGSGSARYNEQFF. In nucleotides, the CDR3 is TGTGCCAGCAGCTTGGGCAGCGGGTCCGCCCGTTACAATGAGCAGTTCTTC. The entire variable domain, with the rest obtained from reference TRBV7-3 and TRBJ2-1, is as follows: GAGVSQTPSNKVTEKGKYVELRCDPISGHTALYWYRQSLGQGPEFLIYFQGTGAADDSGLPNDRFFAVRPEGSVSTLKIQRTERGDSAVYLCASSLGSGSARYNEQFFGPGTRLTVL.